This T cell receptor beta chain originates from a study of blood T cell repertoires in COVID-19. At the level of the study: Samples of COVID-19 (acute and convalescent) were obtained from the United States, Italy and Spain. T cells, B-cell-depleted T cells, or PBMCs supplied cDNA or gDNA.

Authors' processing steps: Cell counts per sample came from amplifying reference gene primers. Generated by immunoSEQ multiplex PCR, the TCRdb table keeps only in-frame clones and is missing some. Clone size and the V and J calls come from that table; the DNA yielded D and trimming. The table lists tens of thousands of clones, roughly 71% of them singletons. Trimming removed 3 bases at V and 5 bases at J, with 10 bases between. CDR3 length: 13 amino acids. Germline CDR1 and CDR2: MNHEY and SMNVEV (reference sequence). The material sequenced was peripheral blood. The rearrangement links TRBV27 to TRBJ1-1; perhaps TRBD1 as D (5 bases). The sequence came from an elderly woman with acute or convalescent COVID-19. The CDR3, as DNA: TGTGCCAGCAGTTTTCAGGGTCGGACTGAAGCTTTCTTT. It is translated as CASSFQGRTEAFF.